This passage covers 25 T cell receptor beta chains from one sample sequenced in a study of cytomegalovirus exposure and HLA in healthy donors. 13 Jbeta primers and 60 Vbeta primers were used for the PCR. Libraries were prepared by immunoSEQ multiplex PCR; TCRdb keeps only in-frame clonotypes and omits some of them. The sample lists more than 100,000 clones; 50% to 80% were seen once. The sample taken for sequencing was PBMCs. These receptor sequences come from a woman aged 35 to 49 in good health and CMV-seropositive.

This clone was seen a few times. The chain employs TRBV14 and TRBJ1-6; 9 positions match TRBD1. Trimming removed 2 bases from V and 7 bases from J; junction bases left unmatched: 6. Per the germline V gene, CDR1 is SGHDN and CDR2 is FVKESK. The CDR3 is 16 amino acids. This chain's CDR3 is CASSQRTGVGNSPLHF. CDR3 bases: TGTGCCAGCAGCCAACGGACAGGGGTGGGGAATTCACCCCTCCACTTT.

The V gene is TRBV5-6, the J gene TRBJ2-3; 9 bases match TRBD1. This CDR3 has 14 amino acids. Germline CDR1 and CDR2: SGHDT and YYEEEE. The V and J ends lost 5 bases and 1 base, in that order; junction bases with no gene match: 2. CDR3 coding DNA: TGTGCCAGCAGTCGGACAGGGGGCACAGATACGCAGTATTTT. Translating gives CASSRTGGTDTQYF.

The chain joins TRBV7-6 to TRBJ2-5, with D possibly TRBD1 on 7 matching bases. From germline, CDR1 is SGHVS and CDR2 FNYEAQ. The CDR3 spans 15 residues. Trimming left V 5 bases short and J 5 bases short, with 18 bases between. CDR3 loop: CASSLRTGGLETQYF. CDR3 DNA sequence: TGTGCCAGCAGCCTCCGGACAGGAGGGCTGGAGACCCAGTACTTC.

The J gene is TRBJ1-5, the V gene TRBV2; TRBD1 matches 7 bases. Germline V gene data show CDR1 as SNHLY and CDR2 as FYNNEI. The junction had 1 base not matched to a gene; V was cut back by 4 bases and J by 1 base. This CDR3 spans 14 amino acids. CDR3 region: CASSVQGSNQPQHF. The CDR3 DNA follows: TGTGCCAGCAGTGTACAGGGGAGCAATCAGCCCCAGCATTTT.

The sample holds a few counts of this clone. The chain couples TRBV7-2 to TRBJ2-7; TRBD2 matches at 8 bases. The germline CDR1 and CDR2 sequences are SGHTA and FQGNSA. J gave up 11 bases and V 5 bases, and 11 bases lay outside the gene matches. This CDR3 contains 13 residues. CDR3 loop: CASSPQAGAFEYF. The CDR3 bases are TGTGCCAGCAGCCCGCAAGCGGGAGCCTTCGAGTACTTC.

CDR3 bases: TGCGCCAGCAGAGGACAGGGAAAAACTGAAGCTTTCTTT. This codes for CASRGQGKTEAFF. This chain links TRBV10-1 with TRBJ1-1; 8 bases map to TRBD1. This CDR3 has 13 amino acids. In germline, CDR1 is WNHNN, CDR2 SYGVQD (reference sequence). Trimming at V came to 6 bases and at J to 5 bases, leaving 5 bases not matched to a gene.

CDR3 DNA: TGTGCCAGCAGTGAAGTTTGGAGGGCAGGGAATCAGCCCCAGCATTTT. It encodes CASSEVWRAGNQPQHF. The chain links TRBV2 to TRBJ1-5; maybe TRBD1 (5 bases). Looked up from germline, CDR1 is SNHLY and CDR2 is FYNNEI. The CDR3 consists of 16 residues. Trimming took 1 base from V and 4 from J, leaving 14 bases between them.

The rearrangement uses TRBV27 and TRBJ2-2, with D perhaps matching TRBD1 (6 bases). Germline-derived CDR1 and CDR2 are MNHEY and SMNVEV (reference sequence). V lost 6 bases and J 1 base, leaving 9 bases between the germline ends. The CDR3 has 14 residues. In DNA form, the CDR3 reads TGTGCCAGCAGAATGGGACAGAACACCGGGGAGCTGTTTTTT. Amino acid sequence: CASRMGQNTGELFF.

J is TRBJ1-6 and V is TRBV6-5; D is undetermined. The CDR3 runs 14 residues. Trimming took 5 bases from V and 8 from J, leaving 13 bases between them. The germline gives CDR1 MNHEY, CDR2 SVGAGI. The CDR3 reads CASSGHLLYSPLHF. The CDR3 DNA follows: TGTGCCAGCAGTGGTCATCTATTGTATTCACCCCTCCACTTT.

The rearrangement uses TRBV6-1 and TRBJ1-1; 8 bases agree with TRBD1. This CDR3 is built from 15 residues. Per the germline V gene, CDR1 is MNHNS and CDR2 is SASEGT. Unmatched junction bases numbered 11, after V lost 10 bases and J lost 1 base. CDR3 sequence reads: CATDRGSLGNTEAFF. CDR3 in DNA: TGTGCCACAGACAGGGGTTCTTTGGGGAACACTGAAGCTTTCTTT.

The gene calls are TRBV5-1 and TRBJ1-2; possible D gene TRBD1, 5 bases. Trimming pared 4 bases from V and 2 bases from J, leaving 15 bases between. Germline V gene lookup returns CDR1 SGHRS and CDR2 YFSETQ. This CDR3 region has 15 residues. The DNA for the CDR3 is TGCGCCAGCAGCACTGGGGGGGACCCAAACTATGGCTACACCTTC. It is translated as CASSTGGDPNYGYTF.

The CDR3: CASSATGGEKLFF. CDR3 bases: TGTGCCAGCAGCGCCACAGGGGGAGAAAAACTGTTTTTT. The chain is built from TRBV9 and TRBJ1-4; 8 bases align to TRBD1. Trimming took 3 bases from V and 8 from J; bases not matched to a gene: 3. This CDR3 is 13 amino acids long. Germline CDR1 reads SGDLS; CDR2 reads YYNGEE.

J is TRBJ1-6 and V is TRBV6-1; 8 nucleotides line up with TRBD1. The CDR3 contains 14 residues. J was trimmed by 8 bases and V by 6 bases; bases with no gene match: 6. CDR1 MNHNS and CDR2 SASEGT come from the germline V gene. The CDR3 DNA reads TGTGCCAGCAGCCCCCAGGGGGCGGATTCACCCCTCCACTTT. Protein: CASSPQGADSPLHF.

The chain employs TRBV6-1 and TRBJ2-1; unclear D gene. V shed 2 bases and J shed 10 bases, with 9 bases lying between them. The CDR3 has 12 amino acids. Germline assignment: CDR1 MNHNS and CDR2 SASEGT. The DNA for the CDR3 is TGTGCCAGCAGTGAATTAGTTGCAGAGCAGTTCTTC. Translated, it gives CASSELVAEQFF.

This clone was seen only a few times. The CDR3 nucleotides read TGTGCCAGCAGTGAAGGGTCCATTACGGTCGATGAAAAACTGTTTTTT. It codes for CASSEGSITVDEKLFF. V and J are TRBV2 and TRBJ1-4; D remains unclear. The CDR3 runs 16 residues. Germline CDR1 SNHLY, CDR2 FYNNEI. V was clipped by 1 base and J by 6 bases, with 15 bases between them.

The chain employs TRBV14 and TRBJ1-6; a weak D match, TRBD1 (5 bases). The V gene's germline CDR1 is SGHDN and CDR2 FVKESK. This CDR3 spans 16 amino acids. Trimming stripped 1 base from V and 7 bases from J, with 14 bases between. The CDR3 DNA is TGTGCCAGCAGCCAAGGTCCCGGGCAGGGCAATTCACCCCTCCACTTT. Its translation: CASSQGPGQGNSPLHF.

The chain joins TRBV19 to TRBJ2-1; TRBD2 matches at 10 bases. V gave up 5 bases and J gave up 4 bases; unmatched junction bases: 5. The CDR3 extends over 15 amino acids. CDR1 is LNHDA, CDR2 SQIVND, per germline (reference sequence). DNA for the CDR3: TGTGCCAGTAGTTCCCATAGCGGGAGGTACAATGAGCAGTTCTTC. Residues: CASSSHSGRYNEQFF.

DNA of the CDR3: TGCAGCGTCCATCGGGGGGGTGAAAAACTGTTTTTT. Translation gives CSVHRGGEKLFF. The chain recombines TRBV29-1 with TRBJ1-4, with TRBD1 as a possible D gene (5 bases). Germline lookup yields CDR1 SQVTM and CDR2 ANQGSEA. The CDR3 consists of 12 residues. V shed 6 bases and J shed 7 bases, with 12 bases lying between them.

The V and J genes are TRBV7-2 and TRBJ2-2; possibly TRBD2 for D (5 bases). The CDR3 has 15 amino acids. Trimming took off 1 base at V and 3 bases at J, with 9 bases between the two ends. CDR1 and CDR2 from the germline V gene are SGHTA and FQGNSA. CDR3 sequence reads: CASSLDSGYTGELFF. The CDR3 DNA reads TGTGCCAGCAGCTTAGATTCGGGGTACACCGGGGAGCTGTTTTTT.

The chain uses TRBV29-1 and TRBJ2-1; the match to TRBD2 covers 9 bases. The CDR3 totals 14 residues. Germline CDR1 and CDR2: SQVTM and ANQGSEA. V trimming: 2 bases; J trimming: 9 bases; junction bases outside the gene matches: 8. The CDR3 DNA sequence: TGCAGCGTTGAAAGGAGGCTAGCGGGGACTGAGCAGTTCTTC. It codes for CSVERRLAGTEQFF.

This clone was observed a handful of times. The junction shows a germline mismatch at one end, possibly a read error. CDR3 loop: CASSFDRGREGYPF. In DNA form, the CDR3 reads TGCGCCAGCAGCTTCGACAGGGGGCGAGAAGGCTACCCCTTC. The rearrangement uses TRBV5-1 and TRBJ1-2; 10 bases line up with TRBD1. The CDR3 has 14 amino acids. Looked up from germline, CDR1 is SGHRS and CDR2 is YFSETQ.

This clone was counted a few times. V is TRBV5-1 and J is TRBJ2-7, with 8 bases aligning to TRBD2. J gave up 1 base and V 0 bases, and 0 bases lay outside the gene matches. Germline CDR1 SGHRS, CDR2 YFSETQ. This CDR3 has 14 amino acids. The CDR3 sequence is CASSLAGGSYEQYF. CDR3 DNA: TGCGCCAGCAGCTTGGCGGGGGGGTCCTACGAGCAGTACTTC.

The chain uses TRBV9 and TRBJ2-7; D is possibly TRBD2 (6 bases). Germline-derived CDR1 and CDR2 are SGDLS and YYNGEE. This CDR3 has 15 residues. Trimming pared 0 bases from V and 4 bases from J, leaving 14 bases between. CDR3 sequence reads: CASSVGGERRYEQYF. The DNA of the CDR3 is TGTGCCAGCAGCGTAGGGGGGGAGCGTAGGTACGAGCAGTACTTC.

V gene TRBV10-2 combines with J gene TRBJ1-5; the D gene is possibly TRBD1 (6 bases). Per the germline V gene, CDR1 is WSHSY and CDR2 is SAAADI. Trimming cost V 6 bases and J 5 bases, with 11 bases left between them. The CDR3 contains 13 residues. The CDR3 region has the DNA TGCGCCAGCAGACAGGGTTGGGATCAGCCCCAGCATTTT. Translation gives CASRQGWDQPQHF.

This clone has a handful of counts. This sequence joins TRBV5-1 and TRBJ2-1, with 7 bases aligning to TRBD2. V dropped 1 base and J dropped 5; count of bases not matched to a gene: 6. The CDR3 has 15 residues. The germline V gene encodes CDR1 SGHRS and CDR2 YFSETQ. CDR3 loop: CASSLTGGIHNEQFF. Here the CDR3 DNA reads TGCGCCAGCAGCTTGACGGGAGGAATCCACAATGAGCAGTTCTTC. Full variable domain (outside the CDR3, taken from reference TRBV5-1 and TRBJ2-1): KAGVTQTPRYLIKTRGQQVTLSCSPISGHRSVSWYQQTPGQGLQFLFEYFSETQRNKGNFPGRFSGRQFSNSRSEMNVSTLELGDSALYLCASSLTGGIHNEQFFGPGTRLTVL.